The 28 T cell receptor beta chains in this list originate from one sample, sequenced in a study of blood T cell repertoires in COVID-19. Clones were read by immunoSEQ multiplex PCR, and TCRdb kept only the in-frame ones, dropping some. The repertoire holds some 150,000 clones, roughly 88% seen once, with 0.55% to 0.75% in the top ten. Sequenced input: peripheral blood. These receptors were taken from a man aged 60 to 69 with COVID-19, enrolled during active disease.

The CDR3, as DNA: TGTGCCAGCTCAGCGGGACCGCAGCTCCTCTACAATGAGCAGTTCTTC. Encoded protein: CASSAGPQLLYNEQFF. The chain links TRBV18 to TRBJ2-1; D might be TRBD2 (6 bases). V was shortened by 5 bases and J by 3 bases, with 17 bases between the two germline ends. CDR3 length equals 16 residues. The germline V gene has CDR1 KGHSH and CDR2 LQKENI.

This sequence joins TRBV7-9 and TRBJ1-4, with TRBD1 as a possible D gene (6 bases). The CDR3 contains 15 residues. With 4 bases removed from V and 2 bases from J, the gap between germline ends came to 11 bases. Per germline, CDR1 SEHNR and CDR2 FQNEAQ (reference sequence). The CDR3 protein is CASSSPQGTNEKLFF. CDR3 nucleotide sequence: TGTGCCAGCAGCTCCCCCCAGGGGACTAATGAAAAACTGTTTTTT.

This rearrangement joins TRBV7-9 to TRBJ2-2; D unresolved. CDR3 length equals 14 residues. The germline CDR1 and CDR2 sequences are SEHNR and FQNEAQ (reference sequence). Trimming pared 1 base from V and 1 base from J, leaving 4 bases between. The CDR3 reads CASSLGRNTGELFF. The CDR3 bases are TGTGCCAGCAGCTTAGGGAGGAACACCGGGGAGCTGTTTTTT.

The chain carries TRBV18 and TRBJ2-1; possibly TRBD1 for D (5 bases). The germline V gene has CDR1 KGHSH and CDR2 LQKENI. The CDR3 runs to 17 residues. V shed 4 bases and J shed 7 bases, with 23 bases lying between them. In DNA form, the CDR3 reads TGTGCCAGCTCACGTATTGGTCAGGGTCTTTTCCCTAATGAGCAGTTCTTC. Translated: CASSRIGQGLFPNEQFF.

CDR3 loop: CASSPRQGTGYGYTF. Written as DNA, the CDR3 is TGTGCCAGCAGTCCCAGACAGGGCACAGGCTATGGCTACACCTTC. The chain carries TRBV27 and TRBJ1-2; 7 bases map to TRBD1. The junction had 10 bases not matched to a gene; V was cut back by 5 bases and J by 4 bases. Germline V CDR1 and CDR2: MNHEY, SMNVEV (reference sequence). The CDR3 totals 15 residues.

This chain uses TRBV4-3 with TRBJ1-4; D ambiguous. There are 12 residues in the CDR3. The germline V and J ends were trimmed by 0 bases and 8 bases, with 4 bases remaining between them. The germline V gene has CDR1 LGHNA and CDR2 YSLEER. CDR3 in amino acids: CASSQDGEKLFF. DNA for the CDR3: TGCGCCAGCAGCCAAGATGGCGAAAAACTGTTTTTT.

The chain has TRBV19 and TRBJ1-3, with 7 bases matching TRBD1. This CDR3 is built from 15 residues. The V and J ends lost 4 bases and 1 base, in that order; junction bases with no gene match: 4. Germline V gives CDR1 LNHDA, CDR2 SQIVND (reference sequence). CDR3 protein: CASSTDRLSGNTIYF. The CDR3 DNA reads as TGTGCCAGTAGTACGGACAGGTTATCTGGAAACACCATATATTTT. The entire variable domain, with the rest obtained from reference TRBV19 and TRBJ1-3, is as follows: DGGITQSPKYLFRKEGQNVTLSCEQNLNHDAMYWYRQDPGQGLRLIYYSQIVNDFQKGDIAEGYSVSREKKESFPLTVTSAQKNPTAFYLCASSTDRLSGNTIYFGEGSWLTVV.

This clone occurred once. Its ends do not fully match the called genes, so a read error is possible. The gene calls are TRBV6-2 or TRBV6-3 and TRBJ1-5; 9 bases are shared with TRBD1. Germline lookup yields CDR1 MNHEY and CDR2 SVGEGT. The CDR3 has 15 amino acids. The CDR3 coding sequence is TGTGCCAGCAGTTTGGGGGGACAGGGCAACCAGCCCCAGCATTTT. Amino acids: CASSLGGQGNQPQHF.

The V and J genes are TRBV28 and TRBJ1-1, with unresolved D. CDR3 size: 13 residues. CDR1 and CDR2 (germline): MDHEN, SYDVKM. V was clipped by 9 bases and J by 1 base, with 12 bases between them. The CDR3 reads CASRRTENTEAFF. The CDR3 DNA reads TGTGCCAGTAGGCGCACAGAGAACACTGAAGCTTTCTTT.

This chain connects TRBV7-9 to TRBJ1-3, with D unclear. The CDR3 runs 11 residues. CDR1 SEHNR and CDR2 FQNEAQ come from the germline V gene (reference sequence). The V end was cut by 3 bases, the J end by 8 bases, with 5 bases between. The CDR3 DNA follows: TGTGCCAGCAGCTTTTCCGACACCATATATTTT. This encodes CASSFSDTIYF. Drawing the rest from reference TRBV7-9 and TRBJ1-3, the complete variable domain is DTGVSQNPRHKITKRGQNVTFRCDPISEHNRLYWYRQTLGQGPEFLTYFQNEAQLEKSRLLSDRFSAERPKGSFSTLEIQRTEQGDSAMYLCASSFSDTIYFGEGSWLTVV.

CDR3 DNA: TGTGCCAGCAGTCTCACAGGGAGTTTGGATCAGCCCCAGCATTTT. Amino acid sequence: CASSLTGSLDQPQHF. The chain recombines TRBV6-5 with TRBJ1-5; a possible D gene is TRBD1 (6 bases). The V gene's germline CDR1 is MNHEY and CDR2 SVGAGI. With 5 bases removed from V and 5 bases from J, the gap between germline ends came to 16 bases. The CDR3 runs to 15 residues.

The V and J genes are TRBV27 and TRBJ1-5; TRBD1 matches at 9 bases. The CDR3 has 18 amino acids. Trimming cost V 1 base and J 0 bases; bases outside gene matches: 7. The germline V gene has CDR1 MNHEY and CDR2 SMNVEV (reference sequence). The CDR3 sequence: CASSLYGTGYLSNQPQHF. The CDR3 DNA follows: TGTGCCAGCAGTTTATACGGGACAGGGTACCTTAGCAATCAGCCCCAGCATTTT.

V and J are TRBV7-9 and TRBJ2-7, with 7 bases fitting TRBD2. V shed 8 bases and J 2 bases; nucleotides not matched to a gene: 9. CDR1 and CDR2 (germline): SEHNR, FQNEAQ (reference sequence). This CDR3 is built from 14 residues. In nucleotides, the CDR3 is TGTGCCAGCGTCGGTGGGGGGACTACCTACGAGCAGTACTTC. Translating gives CASVGGGTTYEQYF.

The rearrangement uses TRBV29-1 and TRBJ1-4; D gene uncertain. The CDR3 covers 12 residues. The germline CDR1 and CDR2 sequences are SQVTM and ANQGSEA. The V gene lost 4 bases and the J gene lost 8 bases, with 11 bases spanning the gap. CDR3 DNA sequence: TGCAGCGTTGCGGAGGGTGGAGAAAAACTGTTTTTT. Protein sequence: CSVAEGGEKLFF.

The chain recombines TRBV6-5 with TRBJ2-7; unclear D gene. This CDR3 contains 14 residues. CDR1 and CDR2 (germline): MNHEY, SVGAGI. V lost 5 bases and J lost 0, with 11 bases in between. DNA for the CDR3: TGTGCCAGCAGTACTTTTACAGACTCCTACGAGCAGTACTTC. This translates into CASSTFTDSYEQYF.

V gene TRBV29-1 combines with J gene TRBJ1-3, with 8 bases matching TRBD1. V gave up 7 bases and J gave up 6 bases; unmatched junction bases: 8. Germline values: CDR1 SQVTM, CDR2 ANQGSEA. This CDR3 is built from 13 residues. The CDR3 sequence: CSGSDRAANTIYF. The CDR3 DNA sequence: TGCAGCGGATCGGACAGGGCGGCAAACACCATATATTTT.

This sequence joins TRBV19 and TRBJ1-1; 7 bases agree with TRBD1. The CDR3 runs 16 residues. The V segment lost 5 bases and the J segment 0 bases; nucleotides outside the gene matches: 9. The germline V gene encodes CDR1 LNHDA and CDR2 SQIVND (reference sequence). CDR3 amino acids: CASSLGVGTVNTEAFF. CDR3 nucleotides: TGTGCCAGTAGTTTGGGCGTTGGGACAGTGAACACTGAAGCTTTCTTT.

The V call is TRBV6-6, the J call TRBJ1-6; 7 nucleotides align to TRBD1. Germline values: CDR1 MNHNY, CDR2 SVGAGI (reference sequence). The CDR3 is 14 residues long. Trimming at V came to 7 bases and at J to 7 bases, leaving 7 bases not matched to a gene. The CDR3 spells CASTTGAANSPLHF. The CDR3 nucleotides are TGTGCCAGCACTACAGGGGCGGCGAATTCACCCCTCCACTTT.

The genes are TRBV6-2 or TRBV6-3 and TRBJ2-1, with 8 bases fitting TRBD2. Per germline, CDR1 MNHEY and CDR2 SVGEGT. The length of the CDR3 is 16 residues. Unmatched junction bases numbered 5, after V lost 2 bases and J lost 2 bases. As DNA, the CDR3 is TGTGCCAGCAGTTACCTCGGGGGGGGGACCTACAATGAGCAGTTCTTC. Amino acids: CASSYLGGGTYNEQFF.

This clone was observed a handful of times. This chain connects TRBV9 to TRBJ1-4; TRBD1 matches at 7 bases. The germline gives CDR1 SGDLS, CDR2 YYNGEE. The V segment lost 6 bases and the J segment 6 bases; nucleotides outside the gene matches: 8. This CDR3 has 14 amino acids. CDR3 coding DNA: TGTGCCAGCACCGAGACAGGGACGGATGAAAAACTGTTTTTT. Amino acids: CASTETGTDEKLFF.

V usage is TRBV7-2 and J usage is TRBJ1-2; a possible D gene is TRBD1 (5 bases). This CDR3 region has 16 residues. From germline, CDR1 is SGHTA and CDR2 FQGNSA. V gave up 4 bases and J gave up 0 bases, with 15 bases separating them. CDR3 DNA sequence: TGTGCCAGCAGCTCAAGGGAGGGGCCGACTAACTATGGCTACACCTTC. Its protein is CASSSREGPTNYGYTF.

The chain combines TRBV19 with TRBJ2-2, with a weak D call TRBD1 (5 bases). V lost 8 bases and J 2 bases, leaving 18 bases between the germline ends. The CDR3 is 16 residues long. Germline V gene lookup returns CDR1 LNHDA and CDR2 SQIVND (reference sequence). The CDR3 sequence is CASYSAGRVNTGELFF. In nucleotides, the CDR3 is TGTGCCAGTTATTCAGCCGGCAGGGTAAACACCGGGGAGCTGTTTTTT.

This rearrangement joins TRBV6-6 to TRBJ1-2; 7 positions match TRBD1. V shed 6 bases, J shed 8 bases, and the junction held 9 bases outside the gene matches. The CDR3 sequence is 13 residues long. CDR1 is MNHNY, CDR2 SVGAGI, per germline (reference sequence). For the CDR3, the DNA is TGTGCCAGCAGGGAAGAACAGGGGTGGGGCTACACCTTC. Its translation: CASREEQGWGYTF.

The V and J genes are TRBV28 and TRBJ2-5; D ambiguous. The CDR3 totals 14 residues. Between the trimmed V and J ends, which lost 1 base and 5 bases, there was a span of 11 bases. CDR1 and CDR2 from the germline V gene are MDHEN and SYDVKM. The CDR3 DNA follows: TGTGCCAGCAGTTTATTTAGCCTGACGGAGACCCAGTACTTC. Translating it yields CASSLFSLTETQYF.

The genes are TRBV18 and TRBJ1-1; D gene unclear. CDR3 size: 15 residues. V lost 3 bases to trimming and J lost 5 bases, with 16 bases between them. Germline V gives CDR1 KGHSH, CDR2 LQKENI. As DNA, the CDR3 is TGTGCCAGCTCACCTGACGGAGGGATCTGGACTGAAGCTTTCTTT. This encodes CASSPDGGIWTEAFF.

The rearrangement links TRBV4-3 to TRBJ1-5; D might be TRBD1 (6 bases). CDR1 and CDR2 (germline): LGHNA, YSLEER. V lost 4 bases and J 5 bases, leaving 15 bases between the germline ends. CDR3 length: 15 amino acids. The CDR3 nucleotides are TGCGCCAGCAGCCTAAGGACAGATAATTATCAGCCCCAGCATTTT. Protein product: CASSLRTDNYQPQHF.

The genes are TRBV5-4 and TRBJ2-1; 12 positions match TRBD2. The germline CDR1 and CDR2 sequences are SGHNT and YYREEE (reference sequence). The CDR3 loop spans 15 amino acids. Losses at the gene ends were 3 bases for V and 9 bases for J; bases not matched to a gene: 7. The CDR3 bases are TGTGCCAGCAGCTCCCGGACTAGCGGGGTTTTTGAGCAGTTCTTC. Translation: CASSSRTSGVFEQFF.

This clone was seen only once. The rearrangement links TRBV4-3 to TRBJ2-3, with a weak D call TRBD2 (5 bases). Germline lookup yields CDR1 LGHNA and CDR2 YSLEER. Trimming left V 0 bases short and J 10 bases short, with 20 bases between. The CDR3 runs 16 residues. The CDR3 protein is CASSQEGSSDQRAQYF. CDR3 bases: TGCGCCAGCAGCCAAGAGGGGAGCTCAGATCAGAGGGCGCAGTATTTT.